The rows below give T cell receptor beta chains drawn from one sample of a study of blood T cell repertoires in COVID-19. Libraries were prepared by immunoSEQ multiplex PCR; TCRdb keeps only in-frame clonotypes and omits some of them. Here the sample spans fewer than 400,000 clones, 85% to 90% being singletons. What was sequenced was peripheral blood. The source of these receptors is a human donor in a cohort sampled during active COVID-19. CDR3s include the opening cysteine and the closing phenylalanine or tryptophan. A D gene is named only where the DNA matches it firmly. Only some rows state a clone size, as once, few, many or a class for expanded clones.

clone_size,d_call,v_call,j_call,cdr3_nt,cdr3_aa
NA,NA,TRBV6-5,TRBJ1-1,TGTGCCAGCAGGTTTGAGGGTGGAAACACTGAAGCTTTCTTT,CASRFEGGNTEAFF
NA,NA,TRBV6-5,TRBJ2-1,TGTGCCAGCAGTTCGTTAGGGGCTGGGAGGAATGAGCAGTTCTTC,CASSSLGAGRNEQFF
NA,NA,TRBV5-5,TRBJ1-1,TGTGCCAGCAGTCCTCGGGGTGGGCCTGAAGCTTTCTTT,CASSPRGGPEAFF
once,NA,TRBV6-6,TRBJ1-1,TGTGCCAGCATGTCCAGGGTGGGCACTGAAGCTTTCTTT,CASMSRVGTEAFF
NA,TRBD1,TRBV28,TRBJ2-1,TGTGCCAGCAGCGGACAGGGGTGGTCCTACAATGAGCAGTTCTTC,CASSGQGWSYNEQFF
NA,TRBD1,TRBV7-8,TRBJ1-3,TGTGCCAGCAGCTTAGCAGCTAGGTCTCGGGACAGACTTTCTGGAAACACCATATATTTT,CASSLAARSRDRLSGNTIYF
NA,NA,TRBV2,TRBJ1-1,TGTGCCAGCACCCCCCGGAGACTGAACACTGAAGCTTTCTTT,CASTPRRLNTEAFF
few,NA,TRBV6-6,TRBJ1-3,TGTGCCAGCAGTGAGCGGAGCTCTGGAAACACCATATATTTT,CASSERSSGNTIYF
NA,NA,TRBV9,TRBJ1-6,TGTGCCAGCAGCTCCCAAGCTGCCTATAATTCACCCCTCCACTTT,CASSSQAAYNSPLHF
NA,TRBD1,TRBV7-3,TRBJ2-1,TGTGCCAGCAGCCGACAGGGCGCCTACAATGAGCAGTTCTTC,CASSRQGAYNEQFF
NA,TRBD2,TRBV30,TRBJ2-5,TGTGCCTGGAGTGCTAGCGGCTGGGAGACCCAGTACTTC,CAWSASGWETQYF
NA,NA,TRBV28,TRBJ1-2,TGTGCCAGCAGTTTAGGCGGCGTATTCTCTAACTATGGCTACACCTTC,CASSLGGVFSNYGYTF
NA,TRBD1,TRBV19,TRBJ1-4,TGTGCCAGTAGGACAGGGAGTATGGAAAAACTGTTTTTT,CASRTGSMEKLFF
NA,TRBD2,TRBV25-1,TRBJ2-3,TGTGCCAGCAGTGGAGCTAGCGGGAGGCCCAGCACAGATACGCAGTATTTT,CASSGASGRPSTDTQYF
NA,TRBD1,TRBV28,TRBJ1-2,TGTGCCAGCAGTTCACAAGAGGACAGGTGGGATTATGGCTACACCTTC,CASSSQEDRWDYGYTF
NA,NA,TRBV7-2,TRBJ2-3,TGTGCCAGCAGCTTATACGGGGGGCCCGATACGCAGTATTTT,CASSLYGGPDTQYF
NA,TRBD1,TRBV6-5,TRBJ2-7,TGTGCCAGCAGGAATCCGGGACAGGGTCGGCACGAGCAGTACTTC,CASRNPGQGRHEQYF
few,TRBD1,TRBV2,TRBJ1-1,TGTGCCAGCTACCAAGACAGGGGGGACACTGAAGCTTTCTTT,CASYQDRGDTEAFF
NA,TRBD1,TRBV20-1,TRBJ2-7,TGCAGTGCTAGTCCTAGGGGGCTCTACGAGCAGTACTTC,CSASPRGLYEQYF
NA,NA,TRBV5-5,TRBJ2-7,TGTGCCAGCAGCGCGACTCCAGGGCTTTCCTACGAGCAGTACTTC,CASSATPGLSYEQYF
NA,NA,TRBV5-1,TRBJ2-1,TGCGCCAGCAGCTTGTCTACGCGGGCTTACAATGAGCAGTTCTTC,CASSLSTRAYNEQFF
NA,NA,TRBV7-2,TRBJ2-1,TGTGCCAGCAGCACCGGACTTTTTACTCTTGGTGAGCAGTTCTTC,CASSTGLFTLGEQFF
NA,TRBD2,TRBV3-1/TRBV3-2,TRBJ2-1,TGTGCCAGCAGCTCAACTACTAGCGGGGCATACAATGAGCAGTTCTTC,CASSSTTSGAYNEQFF
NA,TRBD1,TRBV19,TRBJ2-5,TGTGCCACCACGAAGGGGGAGACAGGGCGCCAAGAGACCCAGTACTTC,CATTKGETGRQETQYF
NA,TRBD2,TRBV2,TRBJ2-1,TGTGCCAGCAGTCCAACTAGCGGGAGGGCCTACAATGAGCAGTTCTTC,CASSPTSGRAYNEQFF
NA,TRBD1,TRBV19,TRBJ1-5,TGTGCCAGTAGTATACTGACAGGGGGCGGTCAGCCCCAGCATTTT,CASSILTGGGQPQHF